Detailed here is one TCR beta chain. The antigen remains undetermined. Trimming took off 4 bases at V and 0 bases at J, with 12 bases between the two ends. The V gene's germline CDR1 is SGHNT and CDR2 YYREEE (reference sequence). The CDR3 runs 15 residues. This record comes from a study of cytomegalovirus exposure and HLA in healthy donors. Whole-study findings and limits: Productive rates of about 90% or about 30% were seen for most TCR beta V segments in an earlier analysis. Prediction of most subjects' HLA-A and HLA-B alleles by TCR beta sequences was reportedly accurate. Several top significant clusters appeared, in a later analysis, to be linked to common viral pathogens.

A multiplex PCR was run with 60 Vbeta primers and 13 Jbeta primers. Only in-frame clones appear in the TCRdb table, and some are missing; sequencing was by immunoSEQ multiplex PCR. The sample consists of about 190,000 clones, around 80% of them appearing once. This TCR came from a woman between 40 and 50 years old in good health and CMV-seronegative. The gene calls are TRBV5-4 and TRBJ2-3, with a weak D call TRBD2 (6 bases). The sample was PBMCs. The CDR3 loop reads CASSRDSASTDTQYF. CDR3 bases: TGTGCCAGCAGCCGGGACTCCGCTAGCACAGATACGCAGTATTTT.